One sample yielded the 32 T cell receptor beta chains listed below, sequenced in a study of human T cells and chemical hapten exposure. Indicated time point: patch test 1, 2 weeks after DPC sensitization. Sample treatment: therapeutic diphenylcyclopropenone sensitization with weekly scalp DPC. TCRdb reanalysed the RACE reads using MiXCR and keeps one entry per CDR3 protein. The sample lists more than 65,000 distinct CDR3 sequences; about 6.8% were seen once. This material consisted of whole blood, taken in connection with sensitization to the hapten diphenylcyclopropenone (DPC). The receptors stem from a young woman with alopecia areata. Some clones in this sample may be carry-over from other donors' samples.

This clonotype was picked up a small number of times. The CDR3 DNA follows: TGTGCCAGCAGCCCCCGGGACAGGGCTTGCAACTATGGCTACACCTTC. Translated: CASSPRDRACNYGYTF. This sequence joins TRBV7-9 and TRBJ1-2; TRBD1 aligns across 9 bases. This CDR3 has 16 residues. V gave up 5 bases and J gave up 2 bases; unmatched junction bases: 9. Germline lookup yields CDR1 SEHNR and CDR2 FQNEAQ (reference sequence).

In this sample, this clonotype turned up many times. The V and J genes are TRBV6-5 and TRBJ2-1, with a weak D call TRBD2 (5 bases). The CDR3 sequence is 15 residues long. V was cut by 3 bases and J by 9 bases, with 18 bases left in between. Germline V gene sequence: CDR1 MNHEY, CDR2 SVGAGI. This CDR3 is CASSYQRLTGGEQFF. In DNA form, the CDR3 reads TGTGCCAGCAGTTATCAGCGCCTAACCGGAGGTGAGCAGTTCTTC.

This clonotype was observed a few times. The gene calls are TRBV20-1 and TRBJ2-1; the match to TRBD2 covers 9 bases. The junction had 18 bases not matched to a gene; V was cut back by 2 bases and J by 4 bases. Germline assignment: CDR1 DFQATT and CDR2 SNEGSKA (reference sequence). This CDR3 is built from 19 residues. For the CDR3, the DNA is TGCAGTGCTAGATCCCCCATTGCCTTGGGAGCGGGGGGTTACAATGAGCAGTTCTTC. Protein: CSARSPIALGAGGYNEQFF.

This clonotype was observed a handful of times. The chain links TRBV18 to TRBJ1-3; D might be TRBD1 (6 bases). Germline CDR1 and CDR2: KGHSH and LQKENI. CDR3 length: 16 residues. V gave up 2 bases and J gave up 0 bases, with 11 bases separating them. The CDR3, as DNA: TGTGCCAGCTCACCAACAGGGACCTTCTCTGGAAACACCATATATTTT. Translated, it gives CASSPTGTFSGNTIYF.

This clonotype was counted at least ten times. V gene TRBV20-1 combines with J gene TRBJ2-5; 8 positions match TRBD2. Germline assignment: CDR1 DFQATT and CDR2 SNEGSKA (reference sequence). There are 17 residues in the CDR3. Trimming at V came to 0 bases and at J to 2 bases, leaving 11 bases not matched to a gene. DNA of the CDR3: TGCAGTGCTAGAGACGGAGACTTAGCGGGGACACAAGAGACCCAGTACTTC. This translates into CSARDGDLAGTQETQYF.

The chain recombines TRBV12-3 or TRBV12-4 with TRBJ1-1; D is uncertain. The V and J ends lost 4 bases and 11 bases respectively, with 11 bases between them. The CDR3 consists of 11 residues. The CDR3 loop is CASSCGVGAFF. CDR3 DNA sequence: TGTGCCAGCAGTTGCGGGGTTGGGGCTTTCTTT.

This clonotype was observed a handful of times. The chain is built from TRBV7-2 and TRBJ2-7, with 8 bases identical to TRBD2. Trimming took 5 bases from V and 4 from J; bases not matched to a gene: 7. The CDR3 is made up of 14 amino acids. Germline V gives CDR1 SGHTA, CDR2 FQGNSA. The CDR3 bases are TGTGCCAGCAGCCGGGGGGGCGCTAGTTACGAGCAGTACTTC. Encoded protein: CASSRGGASYEQYF.

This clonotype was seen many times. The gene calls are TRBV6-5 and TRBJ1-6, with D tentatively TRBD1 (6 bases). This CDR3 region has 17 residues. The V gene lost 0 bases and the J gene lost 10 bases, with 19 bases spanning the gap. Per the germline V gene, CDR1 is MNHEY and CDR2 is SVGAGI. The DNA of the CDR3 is TGTGCCAGCAGTTACTCGATTCCGGGGGCGCCAAGATCACCCCTCCACTTT. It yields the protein CASSYSIPGAPRSPLHF.

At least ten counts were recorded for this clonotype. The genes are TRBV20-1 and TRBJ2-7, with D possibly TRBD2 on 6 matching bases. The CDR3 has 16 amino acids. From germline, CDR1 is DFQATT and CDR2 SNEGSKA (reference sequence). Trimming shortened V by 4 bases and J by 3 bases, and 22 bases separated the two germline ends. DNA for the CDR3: TGCAGTGCTATACGTAGCACTAGCTCTAAATACTACGAGCAGTACTTC. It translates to CSAIRSTSSKYYEQYF.

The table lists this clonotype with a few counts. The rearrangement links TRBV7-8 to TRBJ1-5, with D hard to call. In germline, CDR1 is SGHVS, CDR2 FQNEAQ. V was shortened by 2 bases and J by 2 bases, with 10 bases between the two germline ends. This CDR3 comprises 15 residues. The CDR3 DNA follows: TGTGCCAGCAGCTTATCGGTCCAGGGCAATCAGCCCCAGCATTTT. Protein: CASSLSVQGNQPQHF.

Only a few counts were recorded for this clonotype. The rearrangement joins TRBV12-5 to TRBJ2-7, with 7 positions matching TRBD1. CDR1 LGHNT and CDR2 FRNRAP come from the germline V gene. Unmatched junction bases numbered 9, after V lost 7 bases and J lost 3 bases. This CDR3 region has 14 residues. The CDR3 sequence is CASAEGQTDYEQYF. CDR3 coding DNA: TGTGCTAGTGCCGAGGGACAGACAGACTACGAGCAGTACTTC. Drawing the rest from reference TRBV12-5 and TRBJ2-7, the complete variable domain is DARVTQTPRHKVTEMGQEVTMRCQPILGHNTVFWYRQTMMQGLELLAYFRNRAPLDDSGMPKDRFSAEMPDATLATLKIQPSEPRDSAVYFCASAEGQTDYEQYFGPGTRLTVT.

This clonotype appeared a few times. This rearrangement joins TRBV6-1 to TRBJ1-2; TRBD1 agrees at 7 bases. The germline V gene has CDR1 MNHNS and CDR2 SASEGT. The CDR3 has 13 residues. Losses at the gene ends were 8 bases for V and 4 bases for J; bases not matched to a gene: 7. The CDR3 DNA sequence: TGTGCCAGCCGGGGAGACAGGGCCTATGGCTACACCTTC. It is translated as CASRGDRAYGYTF.

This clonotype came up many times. The CDR3 protein is CASSLDGNSNQPQHF. The CDR3, as DNA: TGCGCCAGCAGCTTGGACGGCAATAGCAATCAGCCCCAGCATTTT. This chain links TRBV5-1 with TRBJ1-5; D gene unclear. Trimming stripped 0 bases from V and 0 bases from J, with 7 bases between. CDR1 is SGHRS and CDR2 is YFSETQ in the germline V gene. The CDR3 is made up of 15 amino acids. The entire variable domain, with the rest obtained from reference TRBV5-1 and TRBJ1-5, is as follows: KAGVTQTPRYLIKTRGQQVTLSCSPISGHRSVSWYQQTPGQGLQFLFEYFSETQRNKGNFPGRFSGRQFSNSRSEMNVSTLELGDSALYLCASSLDGNSNQPQHFGDGTRLSIL.

CDR3 in DNA: TGTGCCAGCACCACGGGACAGAGCCACACCGGGGAGCTGTTTTTT. Amino acids: CASTTGQSHTGELFF. V and J are TRBV7-9 and TRBJ2-2; TRBD1 matches 7 bases. V lost 7 bases and J lost 3; bases outside the gene matches: 8. This CDR3 has 15 amino acids. From germline, CDR1 is SEHNR and CDR2 FQNEAQ (reference sequence). The whole variable domain, filled in from reference TRBV7-9 and TRBJ2-2, reads DTGVSQNPRHKITKRGQNVTFRCDPISEHNRLYWYRQTLGQGPEFLTYFQNEAQLEKSRLLSDRFSAERPKGSFSTLEIQRTEQGDSAMYLCASTTGQSHTGELFFGEGSRLTVL.

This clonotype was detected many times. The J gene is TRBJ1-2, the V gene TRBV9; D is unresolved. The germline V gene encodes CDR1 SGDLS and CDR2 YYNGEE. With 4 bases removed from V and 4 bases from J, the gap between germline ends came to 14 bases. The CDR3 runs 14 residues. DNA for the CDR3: TGTGCCAGCAGCCGACAAAAAGGCATCTATGGCTACACCTTC. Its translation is CASSRQKGIYGYTF.

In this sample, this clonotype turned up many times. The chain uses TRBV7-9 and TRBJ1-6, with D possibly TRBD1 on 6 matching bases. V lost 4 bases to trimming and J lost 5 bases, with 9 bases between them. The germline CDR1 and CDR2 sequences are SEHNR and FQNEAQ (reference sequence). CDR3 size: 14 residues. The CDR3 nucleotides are TGTGCCAGCAGCTACGGACAGCATAATTCACCCCTCCACTTT. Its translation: CASSYGQHNSPLHF.

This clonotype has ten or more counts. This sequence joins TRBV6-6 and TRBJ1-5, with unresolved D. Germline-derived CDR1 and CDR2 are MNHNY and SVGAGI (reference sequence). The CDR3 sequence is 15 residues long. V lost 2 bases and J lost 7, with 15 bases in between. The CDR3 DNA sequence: TGTGCCAGCAGTTACGATACGGCCGGATGGCAGCCCCAGCATTTT. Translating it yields CASSYDTAGWQPQHF.

The CDR3 coding sequence is TGTGCCAGCAGCCCAGGGACAGCCGATCAGCCCCAGCATTTT. Its protein is CASSPGTADQPQHF. The chain combines TRBV5-6 with TRBJ1-5; TRBD1 matches at 7 bases. The length of the CDR3 is 14 residues. V shed 4 bases, J shed 5 bases, and the junction held 6 bases outside the gene matches. CDR1 is SGHDT, CDR2 YYEEEE, per germline.

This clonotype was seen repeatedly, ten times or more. The CDR3 is CASSLDLRSTGTRNEQFF. In nucleotides, the CDR3 is TGTGCCAGCAGCTTAGATTTAAGGTCTACCGGGACTAGGAATGAGCAGTTCTTC. This chain joins TRBV11-2 and TRBJ2-1; 8 bases align to TRBD2. CDR1 and CDR2 from the germline V gene are SGHAT and FQNNGV. After removal of 0 bases from V and 7 bases from J, the junction contained 14 bases not matched to a gene. The CDR3 is 18 amino acids.

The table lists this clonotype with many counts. The CDR3 DNA reads TGCGCCAGCAGCTCGGGACAGGGATGGAATGAGCAGTTCTTC. Its translation is CASSSGQGWNEQFF. This chain joins TRBV5-1 and TRBJ2-1; 9 bases fit TRBD1. The trim removed 3 bases at V and 7 bases at J, leaving 5 bases unmatched. CDR3 length: 14 amino acids. Germline CDR1 SGHRS, CDR2 YFSETQ.

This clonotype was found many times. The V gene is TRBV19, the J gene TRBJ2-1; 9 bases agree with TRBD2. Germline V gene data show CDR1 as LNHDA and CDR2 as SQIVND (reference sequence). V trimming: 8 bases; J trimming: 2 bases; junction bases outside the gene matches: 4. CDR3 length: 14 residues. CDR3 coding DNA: TGTGCCAGTTCAGCGGGGGGCCCCTACAATGAGCAGTTCTTC. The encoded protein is CASSAGGPYNEQFF.

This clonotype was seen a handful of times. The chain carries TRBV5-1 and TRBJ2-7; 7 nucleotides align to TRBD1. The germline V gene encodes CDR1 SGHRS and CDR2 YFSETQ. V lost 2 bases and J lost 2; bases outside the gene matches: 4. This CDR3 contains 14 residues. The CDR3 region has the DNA TGCGCCAGCAGCTTCAACAGGGGAGCCTACGAGCAGTACTTC. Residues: CASSFNRGAYEQYF. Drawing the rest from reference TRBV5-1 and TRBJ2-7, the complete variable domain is KAGVTQTPRYLIKTRGQQVTLSCSPISGHRSVSWYQQTPGQGLQFLFEYFSETQRNKGNFPGRFSGRQFSNSRSEMNVSTLELGDSALYLCASSFNRGAYEQYFGPGTRLTVT.

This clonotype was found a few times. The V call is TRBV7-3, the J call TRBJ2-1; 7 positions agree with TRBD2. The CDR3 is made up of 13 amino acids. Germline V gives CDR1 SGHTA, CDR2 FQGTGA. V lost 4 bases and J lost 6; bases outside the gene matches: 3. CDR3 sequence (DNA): TGTGCCAGCAGCTCCGCTAGCGGCAATGAGCAGTTCTTC. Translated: CASSSASGNEQFF.

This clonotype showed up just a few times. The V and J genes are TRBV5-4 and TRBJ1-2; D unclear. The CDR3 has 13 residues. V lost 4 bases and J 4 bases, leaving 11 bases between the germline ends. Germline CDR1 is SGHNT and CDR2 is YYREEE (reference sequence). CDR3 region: CASSHFWGYGYTF. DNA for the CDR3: TGTGCCAGCAGCCACTTCTGGGGCTATGGCTACACCTTC.

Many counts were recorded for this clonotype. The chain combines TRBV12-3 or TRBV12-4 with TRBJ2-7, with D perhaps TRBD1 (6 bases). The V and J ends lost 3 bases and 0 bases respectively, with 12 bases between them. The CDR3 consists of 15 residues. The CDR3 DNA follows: TGTGCCAGCAGTTTGGGGTCGGACAGCTCCTACGAGCAGTACTTC. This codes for CASSLGSDSSYEQYF.

The CDR3 protein is CASSLWGAGNQPQHF. The CDR3 DNA sequence: TGTGCCAGCAGCTTATGGGGGGCTGGGAATCAGCCCCAGCATTTT. This chain links TRBV7-8 with TRBJ1-5, with D maybe TRBD1 (6 bases). The ends were cut back, 2 bases at V and 4 bases at J, with 12 bases in the middle. Germline V lookup: CDR1 SGHVS, CDR2 FQNEAQ. The CDR3 runs 15 residues.

CDR3 region: CASSYRLENTEAFF. CDR3 DNA: TGTGCCAGCAGTTACAGGCTAGAGAACACTGAAGCTTTCTTT. The V and J genes are TRBV2 and TRBJ1-1, with a weak D call TRBD1 (5 bases). This CDR3 has 14 residues. Trimming removed 5 bases at V and 1 base at J, with 11 bases between. Germline CDR1 is SNHLY and CDR2 is FYNNEI.

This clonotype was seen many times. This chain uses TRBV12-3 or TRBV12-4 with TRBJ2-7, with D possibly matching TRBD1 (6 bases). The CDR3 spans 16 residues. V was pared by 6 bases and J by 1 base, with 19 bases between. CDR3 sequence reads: CASSWPQWTASYEQYF. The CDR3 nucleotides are TGTGCCAGCAGCTGGCCACAATGGACAGCATCCTACGAGCAGTACTTC.

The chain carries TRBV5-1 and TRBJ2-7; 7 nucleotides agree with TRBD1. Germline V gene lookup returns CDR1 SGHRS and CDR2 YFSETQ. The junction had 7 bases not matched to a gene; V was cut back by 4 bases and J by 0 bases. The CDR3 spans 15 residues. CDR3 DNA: TGCGCCAGCAGCGGGGGACAGTCCTACTCCTACGAGCAGTACTTC. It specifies CASSGGQSYSYEQYF.

The CDR3 bases are TGTGCCAGCAGCTTAGCAGGGACGGGGACTGAAGCTTTCTTT. Amino acid sequence: CASSLAGTGTEAFF. The chain recombines TRBV7-6 with TRBJ1-1; weak D call: TRBD1 (5 bases). V gave up 0 bases and J gave up 5 bases, with 10 bases separating them. CDR1 is SGHVS and CDR2 is FNYEAQ in the germline V gene. The CDR3 loop spans 14 amino acids.

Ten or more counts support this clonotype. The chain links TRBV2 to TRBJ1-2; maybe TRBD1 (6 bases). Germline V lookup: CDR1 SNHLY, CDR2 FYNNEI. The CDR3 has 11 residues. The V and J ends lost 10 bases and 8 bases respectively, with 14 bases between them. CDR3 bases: TGTGCCAACAGGGAGGGCTGGGGCTACACCTTC. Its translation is CANREGWGYTF.

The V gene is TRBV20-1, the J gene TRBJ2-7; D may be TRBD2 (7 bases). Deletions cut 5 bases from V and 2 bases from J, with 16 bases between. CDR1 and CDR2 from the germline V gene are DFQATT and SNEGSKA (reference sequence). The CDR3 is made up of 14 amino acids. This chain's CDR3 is CSARLPGGPYEQYF. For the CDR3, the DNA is TGCAGTGCTCGACTGCCCGGGGGGCCCTACGAGCAGTACTTC.